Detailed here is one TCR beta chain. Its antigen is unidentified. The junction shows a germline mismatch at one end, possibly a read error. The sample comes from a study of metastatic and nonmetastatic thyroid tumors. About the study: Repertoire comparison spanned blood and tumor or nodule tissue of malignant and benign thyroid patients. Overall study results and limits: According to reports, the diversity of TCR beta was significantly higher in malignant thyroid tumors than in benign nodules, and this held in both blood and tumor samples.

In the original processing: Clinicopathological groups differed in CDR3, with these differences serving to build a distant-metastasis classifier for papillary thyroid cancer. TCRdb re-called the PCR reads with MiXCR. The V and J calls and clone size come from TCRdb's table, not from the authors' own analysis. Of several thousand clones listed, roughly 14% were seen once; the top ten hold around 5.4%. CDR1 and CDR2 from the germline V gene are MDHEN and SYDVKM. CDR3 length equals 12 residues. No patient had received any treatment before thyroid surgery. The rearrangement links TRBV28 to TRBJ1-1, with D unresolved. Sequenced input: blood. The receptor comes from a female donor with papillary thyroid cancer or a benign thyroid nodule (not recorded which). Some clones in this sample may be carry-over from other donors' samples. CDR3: CDSSFEHTETFF. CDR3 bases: TGTGACAGCAGTTTCGAACACACTGAAACTTTCTTT.